This TCR beta chain is from a study of blood T cell repertoires in COVID-19. Study details: The United States, Italy and Spain supplied acute and convalescent COVID-19 samples.

Germline CDR1 SNHLY, CDR2 FYNNEI. This CDR3 contains 16 residues. The V gene end was trimmed by 1 base and the J gene end by 1 base; junction bases not matched to a gene: 2. Original handling: Amplifying reference gene primers gave estimates of nucleated cell counts. TCRdb's table, derived via immunoSEQ multiplex PCR, lists solely in-frame clones and lacks some. V and J calls and clone size come straight from that table; D and trimming were deduced from the DNA. Of roughly 240,000 clones listed, 87% are singletons. Categorization into cohorts depended on clinical history that participants reported. The chain joins TRBV2 to TRBJ2-5; 11 bases are a match to TRBD2. The sequence derives from a woman aged 25 to 45 with acute COVID-19. Sequenced input: PBMCs or T cells enriched from blood (not recorded which). CDR3 amino acids: CASSEGLAGGQETQYF. For the CDR3, the DNA is TGTGCCAGCAGTGAAGGGCTAGCGGGGGGCCAAGAGACCCAGTACTTC.